These 8 T cell receptor beta chains originate from one sample sequenced in a study of cytomegalovirus exposure and HLA in healthy donors. The PCR employed 60 Vbeta primers together with 13 Jbeta primers. Using immunoSEQ multiplex PCR, the repertoire was profiled, and TCRdb retains in-frame clones only, with some absent. The sample lists some 180,000 clones; about 86% were seen once. Specimen: PBMCs. These TCRs come from a man aged 35 to 55 in good health and CMV-seropositive.

This clone was observed a single time. This chain joins TRBV7-9 and TRBJ2-5; no firm D call. The V gene lost 5 bases and the J gene lost 0 bases, with 10 bases spanning the gap. The CDR3 sequence is 14 residues long. Germline CDR1 reads SEHNR; CDR2 reads FQNEAQ (reference sequence). CDR3 region: CASSREMYQETQYF. CDR3 DNA sequence: TGTGCCAGCAGCCGTGAGATGTACCAAGAGACCCAGTACTTC.

The chain employs TRBV12-5 and TRBJ2-7; tentative D call: TRBD1 (5 bases). With 1 base removed from V and 6 bases from J, the gap between germline ends came to 7 bases. Per the germline V gene, CDR1 is LGHNT and CDR2 is FRNRAP. The CDR3 has 12 amino acids. The CDR3 loop is CASGLGQTEQYF. The CDR3 DNA sequence: TGTGCTAGTGGTTTGGGACAGACCGAGCAGTACTTC. Filled out from reference TRBV12-5 and TRBJ2-7, the complete variable domain reads DARVTQTPRHKVTEMGQEVTMRCQPILGHNTVFWYRQTMMQGLELLAYFRNRAPLDDSGMPKDRFSAEMPDATLATLKIQPSEPRDSAVYFCASGLGQTEQYFGPGTRLTVT.

The rearrangement links TRBV9 to TRBJ2-7; 8 bases map to TRBD2. Trimming removed 0 bases from V and 5 bases from J; junction bases left unmatched: 7. Germline CDR1 is SGDLS and CDR2 is YYNGEE. This CDR3 has 15 amino acids. The CDR3 region is CASSVAGRSGNEQYF. As DNA, the CDR3 is TGTGCCAGCAGCGTAGCGGGTCGTAGCGGGAACGAGCAGTACTTC. The whole variable domain, remainder taken from reference TRBV9 and TRBJ2-7, is DSGVTQTPKHLITATGQRVTLRCSPRSGDLSVYWYQQSLDQGLQFLIQYYNGEERAKGNILERFSAQQFPDLHSELNLSSLELGDSALYFCASSVAGRSGNEQYFGPGTRLTVT.

V is TRBV5-1 and J is TRBJ1-2; 7 positions match TRBD1. The germline gives CDR1 SGHRS, CDR2 YFSETQ. This CDR3 spans 12 amino acids. J was trimmed by 6 bases and V by 4 bases; bases with no gene match: 3. The CDR3 loop reads CASSIGQDGYTF. DNA of the CDR3: TGCGCCAGCAGCATCGGACAGGATGGCTACACCTTC.

V is TRBV10-3 and J is TRBJ2-5, with a possible D match to TRBD2 (5 bases). Trimming cost V 2 bases and J 5 bases, with 9 bases left between them. Per the germline V gene, CDR1 is ENHRY and CDR2 is SYGVKD. This CDR3 is 13 amino acids long. This CDR3 is CAISEGERETQYF. In nucleotides, the CDR3 is TGTGCCATCAGTGAGGGGGAGAGGGAGACCCAGTACTTC.

The chain employs TRBV18 and TRBJ2-1; 11 bases match TRBD2. The ends lost 3 bases at V and 3 bases at J; junction bases unmatched: 4. The CDR3 is 16 amino acids. Germline-derived CDR1 and CDR2 are KGHSH and LQKENI. The CDR3 loop is CASSPRTSGSYNEQFF. Written as DNA, the CDR3 is TGTGCCAGCTCACCCCGCACTAGCGGGAGCTACAATGAGCAGTTCTTC. The full variable domain, in which reference TRBV18 and TRBJ2-1 provide the parts outside the CDR3, is NAGVMQNPRHLVRRRGQEARLRCSPMKGHSHVYWYRQLPEEGLKFMVYLQKENIIDESGMPKERFSAEFPKEGPSILRIQQVVRGDSAAYFCASSPRTSGSYNEQFFGPGTRLTVL.

This clone was counted a few times. The chain combines TRBV27 with TRBJ2-2; D unresolved. Deletions cut 2 bases from V and 1 base from J, with 2 bases between. Germline CDR1 MNHEY, CDR2 SMNVEV (reference sequence). This CDR3 has 13 amino acids. The DNA of the CDR3 is TGTGCCAGCAGTTTACGGAACACCGGGGAGCTGTTTTTT. It codes for CASSLRNTGELFF.

This clone showed up just a few times. CDR3 residues: CASSPPQGNNSPLHF. The CDR3 DNA reads as TGTGCCAGCTCACCCCCTCAGGGAAATAATTCACCCCTCCACTTT. The chain recombines TRBV18 with TRBJ1-6; a possible D gene is TRBD1 (5 bases). V was cut by 3 bases and J by 5 bases, with 11 bases left in between. There are 15 residues in the CDR3. Germline V gene lookup returns CDR1 KGHSH and CDR2 LQKENI.